This T cell receptor (beta chain) appears in the sequencing data of a study of shared clonotypes between healthy human individuals. Study outcomes and limitations: Genetic and exposure-history diversity was limited by the few donors. Around 4.7% was the fraction of naive CD4 clonotypes found shared across four donors.

About this clone: Its antigen is currently unknown.

Genomic DNA per cell subset filled all wells of several immunoSEQ plates. Assay: immunoSEQ multiplex PCR; the TCRdb copy retains only in-frame clones and omits some. The table includes 1.5 million to 2.5 million clones, roughly 94% detected once. Terminally differentiated effector memory CD45RA+ cells were excluded by CCR7 positive selection of CD45RO-negative cells. All the donors were Caucasian adults who lived in Nashville, Tennessee. CDR3 size: 15 residues. Unmatched junction bases numbered 1, after V lost 3 bases and J lost 3 bases. Germline-derived CDR1 and CDR2 are MNHEY and SMNVEV (reference sequence).

The TCR was taken from a man between 18 and 35 years old in good health. Sequenced: naive CD8+ T cells sorted from blood. The chain couples TRBV27 to TRBJ2-2; 10 bases are a match to TRBD1. The CDR3 nucleotides read TGTGCCAGCAGTTTGACAGGGGGCCACACCGGGGAGCTGTTTTTT. It is translated as CASSLTGGHTGELFF.